This record concerns one TCR beta chain sequence. A multiplex PCR was run with 60 Vbeta primers and 13 Jbeta primers. TCRdb's table, derived via immunoSEQ multiplex PCR, lists solely in-frame clones and lacks some. This sample has roughly 200,000 clones; 65% to 80% occur once, and the top ten carry about 1.8%. Trimming cost V 3 bases and J 7 bases, with 7 bases left between them. The CDR3 has 12 residues. Germline-derived CDR1 and CDR2 are LNHDA and SQIVND (reference sequence). This sample was taken from a study of cytomegalovirus exposure and HLA in healthy donors. This sequence originates from a man in his fifties or sixties in good health and CMV-seronegative. The J gene is TRBJ2-4, the V gene TRBV19; D may be TRBD2 (5 bases). Sequences were obtained from PBMCs. The CDR3 bases are TGTGCCAGTAGTATCCCGGGGAACATTCAGTACTTC. Protein product: CASSIPGNIQYF. Variable domain in full (rest from reference TRBV19 and TRBJ2-4): DGGITQSPKYLFRKEGQNVTLSCEQNLNHDAMYWYRQDPGQGLRLIYYSQIVNDFQKGDIAEGYSVSREKKESFPLTVTSAQKNPTAFYLCASSIPGNIQYFGAGTRLSVL.